The following is a TCR beta chain sequence with its context. The data were obtained in a study of T cell responses to AZD1222 COVID-19 vaccine. The assay was immunoSEQ multiplex PCR, and TCRdb's table has in-frame clones only and misses some. The data show 75,000 to 95,000 clones, 70% to 90% seen once. The material sequenced was peripheral blood, taken on day 0 of AZD1222 vaccination. This sequence originates from an adult in good health.

The chain's CDR3 is CASSPPGLQETQYF. The CDR3 DNA sequence: TGTGCCAGCTCACCACCCGGACTACAAGAGACCCAGTACTTC. The gene calls are TRBV18 and TRBJ2-5; the D gene is possibly TRBD2 (6 bases). The CDR3 consists of 14 residues. V lost 0 bases and J lost 2, with 7 bases in between. Germline V CDR1 and CDR2: KGHSH, LQKENI.